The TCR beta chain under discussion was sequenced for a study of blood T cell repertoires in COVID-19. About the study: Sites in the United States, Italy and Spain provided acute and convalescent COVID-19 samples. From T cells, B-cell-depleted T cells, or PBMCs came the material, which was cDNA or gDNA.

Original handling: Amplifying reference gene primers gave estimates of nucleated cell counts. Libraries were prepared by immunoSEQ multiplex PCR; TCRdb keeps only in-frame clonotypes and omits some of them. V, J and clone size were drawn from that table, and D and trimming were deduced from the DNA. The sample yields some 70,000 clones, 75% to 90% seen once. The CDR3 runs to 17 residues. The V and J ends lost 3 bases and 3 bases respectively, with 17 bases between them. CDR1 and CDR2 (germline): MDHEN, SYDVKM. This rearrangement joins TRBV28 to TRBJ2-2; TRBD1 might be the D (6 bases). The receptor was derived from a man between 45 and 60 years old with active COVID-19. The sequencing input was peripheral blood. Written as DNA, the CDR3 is TGTGCCAGCAGTTTCCTTACAGGGAAGGGTGACACCGGGGAGCTGTTTTTT. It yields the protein CASSFLTGKGDTGELFF.